A single sample is the source of the 19 T cell receptor beta chains below, sequenced in a study of T cell responses to AZD1222 COVID-19 vaccine. The repertoire was sequenced with immunoSEQ multiplex PCR; TCRdb's copy has only in-frame clones and lacks some. This sample has around 200,000 clones, with about 91% found just once. Material: peripheral blood, obtained on day 0 of AZD1222 vaccination. All receptors come from an adult in good health.

The chain uses TRBV19 and TRBJ2-5, with D possibly matching TRBD1 (6 bases). This CDR3 spans 13 amino acids. CDR1 is LNHDA, CDR2 SQIVND, per germline (reference sequence). Trimming pared 8 bases from V and 5 bases from J, leaving 15 bases between. As DNA, the CDR3 is TGTGCCAGTGGACGGGCTCAGGGGGAGACCCAGTACTTC. Protein product: CASGRAQGETQYF.

The chain links TRBV28 to TRBJ1-4; D is perhaps TRBD1 (5 bases). Germline lookup yields CDR1 MDHEN and CDR2 SYDVKM. CDR3 length: 14 residues. V gave up 6 bases and J gave up 7 bases, with 15 bases separating them. Written as DNA, the CDR3 is TGTGCCAGCAGCACCGTGGGGCTTGGTGAAAAACTGTTTTTT. This codes for CASSTVGLGEKLFF.

The chain recombines TRBV12-3 or TRBV12-4 with TRBJ2-3, with a tentative D call TRBD2 (6 bases). The CDR3 has 13 residues. V was trimmed by 4 bases and J by 8 bases, leaving 13 bases between them. The CDR3 DNA reads as TGTGCCAGCAGTTACGGGACTCCCGGTACGCAGTATTTT. Residues: CASSYGTPGTQYF.

The chain couples TRBV30 to TRBJ2-4, with 7 bases fitting TRBD2. V trimming: 3 bases; J trimming: 2 bases; junction bases outside the gene matches: 7. The CDR3 loop spans 15 amino acids. Germline CDR1 GTSNPN, CDR2 SVGIG (reference sequence). In DNA, the CDR3 is TGTGCCTGGAGCTCAGGGAGGGCGTCCAAAAACATTCAGTACTTC. Its translation is CAWSSGRASKNIQYF.

J is TRBJ1-1 and V is TRBV28; D uncertain. V was pared by 10 bases and J by 1 base, with 10 bases between. The CDR3 totals 12 residues. Germline V gene data show CDR1 as MDHEN and CDR2 as SYDVKM. The CDR3 coding sequence is TGTGCCACTCTGATATCGAACACTGAAGCTTTCTTT. Its protein product is CATLISNTEAFF.

The gene calls are TRBV4-1 and TRBJ1-5; 8 positions agree with TRBD1. The CDR3 covers 16 residues. Germline CDR1 reads MGHRA; CDR2 reads YSYEKL. Trimming at V came to 3 bases and at J to 0 bases, leaving 4 bases not matched to a gene. The CDR3 spells CASSHRTGISNQPQHF. The CDR3 region has the DNA TGCGCCAGCAGCCACCGGACAGGGATTAGCAATCAGCCCCAGCATTTT.

A single count supports this clone. The V gene is TRBV6-5, the J gene TRBJ1-5, with TRBD1 identical over 8 bases. Unmatched junction bases numbered 9, after V lost 4 bases and J lost 4 bases. The length of the CDR3 is 16 residues. The V gene's germline CDR1 is MNHEY and CDR2 SVGAGI. The CDR3 sequence is CASSSYQGATNQPQHF. The CDR3 DNA sequence: TGTGCCAGCAGTTCTTACCAGGGGGCTACAAATCAGCCCCAGCATTTT.

This clone was seen a single time. The rearrangement uses TRBV3-1 (or the pseudogene TRBV3-2) and TRBJ2-1; TRBD2 matches at 9 bases. This CDR3 contains 14 residues. Germline loops: CDR1 LGHDT, CDR2 YNNKEL (reference sequence). Losses at the gene ends were 6 bases for V and 3 bases for J; bases not matched to a gene: 3. CDR3 region: CASRRGGNYNEQFF. The CDR3 DNA follows: TGTGCCAGCAGGCGGGGGGGGAACTACAATGAGCAGTTCTTC.

The chain is built from TRBV10-3 and TRBJ1-1; D remains unclear. Germline loops: CDR1 ENHRY, CDR2 SYGVKD. V shed 0 bases and J shed 4 bases, with 6 bases lying between them. The CDR3 has 13 amino acids. This chain's CDR3 is CAISESASTEAFF. CDR3 nucleotides: TGTGCCATCAGTGAGTCCGCCAGCACTGAAGCTTTCTTT.

The rearrangement links TRBV27 to TRBJ2-7; 11 nucleotides match TRBD2. The CDR3 spans 15 residues. V dropped 2 bases and J dropped 2; count of bases not matched to a gene: 2. CDR1 and CDR2 (germline): MNHEY, SMNVEV (reference sequence). The CDR3 loop reads CASSLVSGRAYEQYF. In nucleotides, the CDR3 is TGTGCCAGCAGTTTAGTTAGCGGGAGGGCCTACGAGCAGTACTTC.

CDR3 nucleotides: TGTGCCACCATGCCAGGGAAAGGGACTGAAGCTTTCTTT. Residues: CATMPGKGTEAFF. The V gene is TRBV24-1, the J gene TRBJ1-1, with D tentatively TRBD1 (5 bases). The V gene's germline CDR1 is KGHDR and CDR2 SFDVKD. Trimming took 8 bases from V and 5 from J, leaving 14 bases between them. The CDR3 runs 13 residues.

With respect to this clone: One end of the junction fails to match germline, which may point to a read error. V gene TRBV3-1 (or the pseudogene TRBV3-2) combines with J gene TRBJ2-7; no firm D call. This CDR3 contains 13 residues. In germline, CDR1 is LGHDT, CDR2 YNNKEL (reference sequence). CDR3 DNA sequence: TGTGCCAGCAGACAAGGGTCAAACTACGAGCAGTACTTC. Translating gives CASRQGSNYEQYF.

The chain couples TRBV2 to TRBJ1-5, with TRBD1 as a possible D gene (5 bases). V lost 7 bases and J 7 bases, leaving 20 bases between the germline ends. This CDR3 has 15 residues. CDR1 is SNHLY and CDR2 is FYNNEI in the germline V gene. CDR3 region: CASNPGARLGQPQHF. CDR3 in DNA: TGTGCCAGCAATCCCGGGGCCCGCCTGGGGCAGCCCCAGCATTTT. The full variable domain, rest sourced from reference TRBV2 and TRBJ1-5, is EPEVTQTPSHQVTQMGQEVILRCVPISNHLYFYWYRQILGQKVEFLVSFYNNEISEKSEIFDDQFSVERPDGSNFTLKIRSTKLEDSAMYFCASNPGARLGQPQHFGDGTRLSIL.

This CDR3 is CAWSLGQSTDTQYF. In DNA, the CDR3 is TGTGCCTGGAGCCTTGGCCAGTCGACAGATACGCAGTATTTT. The V and J genes are TRBV30 and TRBJ2-3; the D is unclear. The germline gives CDR1 GTSNPN, CDR2 SVGIG (reference sequence). V was shortened by 3 bases and J by 3 bases, with 13 bases between the two germline ends. There are 14 residues in the CDR3.

The chain combines TRBV6-2 or TRBV6-3 with TRBJ2-1; D is undetermined. Germline V gene data show CDR1 as MNHEY and CDR2 as SVGEGT. CDR3 length: 13 residues. V lost 5 bases to trimming and J lost 7 bases, with 12 bases between them. CDR3 nucleotide sequence: TGTGCCAGCAGTAAAACTGACTTTAATGAGCAGTTCTTC. It codes for CASSKTDFNEQFF.

The V gene is TRBV4-3, the J gene TRBJ2-1, with 7 bases identical to TRBD2. The CDR3 runs to 16 residues. V dropped 4 bases and J dropped 3; count of bases not matched to a gene: 9. Germline V gene sequence: CDR1 LGHNA, CDR2 YSLEER. The CDR3 DNA reads as TGCGCCAGCAGCCTTAATAGACTAGCCCTCTACAATGAGCAGTTCTTC. Translated: CASSLNRLALYNEQFF.

The chain is built from TRBV5-1 and TRBJ2-7; D may be TRBD2 (6 bases). V lost 0 bases and J 5 bases, leaving 18 bases between the germline ends. Germline values: CDR1 SGHRS, CDR2 YFSETQ. The CDR3 extends over 16 amino acids. CDR3 in amino acids: CASSLDRLTGGDEQYF. The CDR3 DNA reads as TGCGCCAGCAGCTTGGACAGGCTTACCGGGGGAGACGAGCAGTACTTC.

The CDR3 DNA reads as TGTGCCAGCAGCGAGGACGGATGGTGGCCCCAGCATTTT. It specifies CASSEDGWWPQHF. The genes are TRBV6-2 or TRBV6-3 and TRBJ1-5; D is undetermined. The germline CDR1 and CDR2 sequences are MNHEY and SVGEGT. This CDR3 region has 13 residues. V lost 6 bases and J lost 9, with 15 bases in between.

The chain links TRBV6-5 to TRBJ2-1; D remains ambiguous. The CDR3 has 15 amino acids. Germline V gives CDR1 MNHEY, CDR2 SVGAGI. V was trimmed by 8 bases and J by 0 bases, leaving 14 bases between them. CDR3 sequence (DNA): TGTGCCAGCGGACGTGACGGGCCCTCCTACAATGAGCAGTTCTTC. Amino acids: CASGRDGPSYNEQFF.